This entry concerns a single TCR beta chain. The data were produced by immunoSEQ multiplex PCR, yet TCRdb's version contains in-frame clones alone and is incomplete. This table holds a few hundred thousand clones, about 68% found once. The CDR3 covers 20 residues. Germline CDR1 reads SGHNT; CDR2 reads YENEEA. After removal of 1 base from V and 1 base from J, the junction contained 12 bases not matched to a gene. This sample is drawn from a study of blood T cell repertoires in COVID-19. The chain recombines TRBV11-3 with TRBJ1-6; 8 positions match TRBD1. Material for sequencing was peripheral blood. This clonotype originated in an elderly woman with acute or convalescent COVID-19. The CDR3 region has the DNA TGTGCCAGCAGCTTAGGTCCCCTGGACAGGGAGACATCCTATAATTCACCCCTCCACTTT. Protein sequence: CASSLGPLDRETSYNSPLHF.